The clone carrying this TCR beta chain has at least ten counts. These data are taken from a study of low-dose radiotherapy and immunotherapy resistance in tumors. In the study overall: Patients were given intravenous nivolumab 240 mg every two weeks plus ipilimumab 1 mg/kg every six weeks. Each patient took aspirin at a dose of 300 mg by mouth once daily over the course of four cycles, with dosing beginning on cycle 1 day 1.

Gene-specific TRAV and TRBV primers were used for first-strand cDNA, covering alpha and beta chains. TCRs were amplified for roughly 20 PCR cycles with a constant-region primer and V-primer adapter. TCRdb independently ran MiXCR on the reads; one entry per CDR3 protein. The sample has approximately 89,000 distinct CDR3 sequences; about 19% are singletons. Time point noted: before trial treatment. Every donor's regimen consisted of nivolumab, ipilimumab, aspirin, low-dose cyclophosphamide and low-dose radiotherapy. Germline-derived CDR1 and CDR2 are SGHDN and FVKESK. V lost 2 bases, J lost 7 bases, and 3 bases stayed unmatched. The CDR3 length is 15 residues.

The sequenced sample was PBMCs, obtained before treatment. This receptor was identified in a male donor with prostate cancer. The chain carries TRBV14 and TRBJ1-6, with 9 bases fitting TRBD1. CDR3 bases: TGTGCCAGCAGCCAATTCGGGACAGGGAATTCACCCCTCCACTTT. Amino acid sequence: CASSQFGTGNSPLHF.